The present TCR beta chain was sequenced within a study of low-dose radiotherapy and immunotherapy resistance in tumors. Turning to the study itself: At a dose of 200 mg/m2, intravenous cyclophosphamide was given every two weeks, one day before radiation and immunotherapy.

Covering alpha and beta chains, TRAV- and TRBV-specific primers were used for the first-strand cDNA. It was with a constant-region primer and a V-primer adapter that TCRs were amplified over approximately 20 PCR cycles. TCRdb redid the calling of the reads with MiXCR, one entry per CDR3 protein. The sample contains about 82,000 distinct CDR3 sequences, approximately 19% of which appear only once. This clonotype was recorded at least ten times. Regarding time point: before trial treatment. This CDR3 has 12 residues. Between the trimmed V and J ends, which lost 5 bases and 10 bases, there was a span of 15 bases. The germline V gene has CDR1 GTSNPN and CDR2 SVGIG (reference sequence).

The TCR originated in a male donor with prostate cancer. Material: PBMCs, obtained before treatment. J is TRBJ2-1 and V is TRBV30, with D possibly TRBD2 on 5 matching bases. CDR3 nucleotides: TGTGCCTGGGGACTCGATCGGGTGGAGCAGTTCTTC. This sequence encodes CAWGLDRVEQFF. The full variable domain, in which reference TRBV30 and TRBJ2-1 provide the parts outside the CDR3, is SQTIHQWPATLVQPVGSPLSLECTVEGTSNPNLYWYRQAAGRGLQLLFYSVGIGQISSEVPQNLSASRPQDRQFILSSKKLLLSDSGFYLCAWGLDRVEQFFGPGTRLTVL.